The rows below give T cell receptor beta chains drawn from one sample of a study of shared clonotypes between healthy human individuals. Measured with immunoSEQ multiplex PCR; TCRdb has only the in-frame clones, and not every one. The sample shows hundreds of thousands of clones, roughly 77% of them seen only once. The source material was PBMCs. The receptors were sampled from a woman aged 40 to 50 in good health. Some clones in this sample may be carry-over from other donors' samples. Each CDR3 is given with its conserved first and last residue. D genes are given only for firm matches. For some rows the clone size is stated as once, few or many, or as a class when expanded; others skip it.

TRBJ1-2 once NA TRBV28 TGTGCCAGCAACCCGCGGGGGGCAACTGGCTACACCTTC CASNPRGATGYTF
TRBJ2-5 NA NA TRBV29-1 TGCAGCGTTGTAGGCAGGCAAGAGACCCAGTACTTC CSVVGRQETQYF
TRBJ1-1 once NA TRBV5-8 TGTGCCAGCAGCTTAATGGCCAGGGCGAACACTGAAGCTTTCTTT CASSLMARANTEAFF
TRBJ2-7 NA TRBD2 TRBV7-8 TGTGCCAGCAATCCAGTCTTAGCGGGATTTTACTACGAGCAGTACTTC CASNPVLAGFYYEQYF
TRBJ2-7 NA NA TRBV4-2 TGTGCCAGCAGCCAAGAGGCCCTCATCTACGAGCAGTACTTC CASSQEALIYEQYF
TRBJ2-4 once NA TRBV25-1 TGTGCCAGCAGTGAAAGGGGGGAAAGCAAAAACATTCAGTACTTC CASSERGESKNIQYF
TRBJ1-1 NA NA TRBV6-5 TGTGCCAGCAGAAGGCAGGGGACTGCCGTGGCTTTCTTT CASRRQGTAVAFF
TRBJ1-4 NA NA TRBV18 TGTGCCAGCTCACCAAGACAGACTGCAACTAATGAAAAACTGTTTTTT CASSPRQTATNEKLFF
TRBJ1-6 few NA TRBV2 TGTGCCAGCAGTGGCCCGGGGGGGGCCTCACCCCTCCACTTT CASSGPGGASPLHF
TRBJ2-1 few NA TRBV9 TGTGCCAGCAGCGACCAGACAGAGGGTGGCTACAATGAGCAGTTCTTC CASSDQTEGGYNEQFF
TRBJ2-7 NA NA TRBV19 TGTGCCAGTAGTCGGCAGGGTTCCTACGAGCAGTACTTC CASSRQGSYEQYF
TRBJ2-4 few NA TRBV7-2 TGTGCCAGCACCCCCCAGGCCGGAGGGGACATTCAGTACTTC CASTPQAGGDIQYF
TRBJ2-1 NA NA TRBV15 TGTGCCACCAGCAGGGATAGCGGCTCCTCCTACAATGAGCAGTTCTTC CATSRDSGSSYNEQFF
TRBJ2-5 NA TRBD2 TRBV7-3 TGTGCCAGCAGCCGATTAGCGGGAGATGAGACCCAGTACTTC CASSRLAGDETQYF
TRBJ2-2 once NA TRBV7-2 TGTGCCAGCAGCTTAAGGACCGGGGAGCTGTTTTTT CASSLRTGELFF
TRBJ1-1 NA NA TRBV9 TGTGCCAGCAGCGTAGGGCCAGGGCCGAACACTGAAGCTTTCTTT CASSVGPGPNTEAFF
TRBJ2-1 NA NA TRBV9 TGTGCCAGCAGCGTAGAAATCGGGCCGCCCCTTAATGAGCAGTTCTTC CASSVEIGPPLNEQFF
TRBJ2-1 NA NA TRBV6-1 TGTGCCAGCGATTCCGAAGGGCACAATGAGCAGTTCTTC CASDSEGHNEQFF
TRBJ2-5 NA TRBD1 TRBV11-2 TGTGCCAGCAGCCCAGGGGCCGCCGACAGGGGAGCGACCCAGTACTTC CASSPGAADRGATQYF
TRBJ2-5 NA NA TRBV25-1 TGTGCCAGCAGTGAATACCGGAGCCAGTACTTC CASSEYRSQYF
TRBJ2-3 NA TRBD2 TRBV2 TGTGCCAGCAGGGCCGGACTAGCGGGAGGAGCAGATACGCAGTATTTT CASRAGLAGGADTQYF
TRBJ2-7 NA TRBD1 TRBV7-6 TGTGCCAGCAGCCCAGGACAGGGTTTCTACGAGCAGTACTTC CASSPGQGFYEQYF
TRBJ1-3 NA NA TRBV4-2 TGTGCCAGCAGCCAAGATGCGGGCTCATTCTCTGGAAACACCATATATTTT CASSQDAGSFSGNTIYF
TRBJ2-7 NA NA TRBV5-1 TGCGCCAGCAGCTCAGGGGGGAGCTCCTACGAGCAGTACTTC CASSSGGSSYEQYF
TRBJ1-1 NA NA TRBV30 TGTGCCCGGAGCTCGGGACTGACGAACACTGAAGCTTTCTTT CARSSGLTNTEAFF
TRBJ1-2 many TRBD1 TRBV27 TGTGCCAGCAGTTTTGGGGGGACAGCTAGGATTAGCTACACCTTC CASSFGGTARISYTF
TRBJ2-3 NA TRBD2 TRBV27 TGTGCCAGCAGTTTATCGGGACTAGAGGCAGATACGCAGTATTTT CASSLSGLEADTQYF
TRBJ2-6 NA TRBD2 TRBV4-1 TGCGCCAGCAGCCAAGCTCTCCTAAGCGGGACTGGGGCCAACGTCCTGACTTTC CASSQALLSGTGANVLTF
TRBJ1-5 NA TRBD1 TRBV28 TGTGCCAGCAGTTTGGGACAGAATAATCAGCCCCAGCATTTT CASSLGQNNQPQHF
TRBJ2-5 few NA TRBV5-1 TGCGCCAGTACTCCGGGGAGTTCCCAAGAGACCCAGTACTTC CASTPGSSQETQYF
TRBJ2-1 NA TRBD2 TRBV27 TGTGCCAGCAGTGCCCCGGGGGGGCCCGCCTACAATGAGCAGTTCTTC CASSAPGGPAYNEQFF